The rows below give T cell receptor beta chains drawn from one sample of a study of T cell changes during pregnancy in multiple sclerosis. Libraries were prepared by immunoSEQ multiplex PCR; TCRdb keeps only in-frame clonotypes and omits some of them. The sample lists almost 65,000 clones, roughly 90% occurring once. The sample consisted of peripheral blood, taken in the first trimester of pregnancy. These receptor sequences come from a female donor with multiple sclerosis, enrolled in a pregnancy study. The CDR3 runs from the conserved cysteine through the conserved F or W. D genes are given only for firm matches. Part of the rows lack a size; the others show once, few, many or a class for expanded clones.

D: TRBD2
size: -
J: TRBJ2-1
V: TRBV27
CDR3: CASSIAGGPYNEQFF
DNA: TGTGCCAGCAGTATAGCGGGAGGGCCCTACAATGAGCAGTTCTTC

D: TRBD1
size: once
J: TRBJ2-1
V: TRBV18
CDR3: CASSFLGQGSYNEQFF
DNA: TGTGCCAGCTCTTTCCTGGGACAGGGGTCCTACAATGAGCAGTTCTTC

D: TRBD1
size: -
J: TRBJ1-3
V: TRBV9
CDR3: CASSVEGGPISGNTIYF
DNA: TGTGCCAGCAGCGTAGAAGGGGGCCCAATCTCTGGAAACACCATATATTTT

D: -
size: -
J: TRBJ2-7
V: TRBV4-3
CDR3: CASSQDQDARYEQYF
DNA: TGCGCCAGCAGCCAAGATCAAGACGCTAGGTACGAGCAGTACTTC

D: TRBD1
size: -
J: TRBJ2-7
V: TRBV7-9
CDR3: CASSLPDRGHEQYF
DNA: TGTGCCAGCAGCTTACCGGACAGGGGGCACGAGCAGTACTTC

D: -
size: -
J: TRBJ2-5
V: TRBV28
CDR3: CASSFQGSLQETQYF
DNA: TGTGCCAGCAGTTTTCAGGGGTCCTTACAAGAGACCCAGTACTTC

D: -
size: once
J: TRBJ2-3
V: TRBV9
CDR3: CASSLSAGQSTDTQYF
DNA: TGTGCCAGCAGCTTATCAGCGGGACAAAGCACAGATACGCAGTATTTT

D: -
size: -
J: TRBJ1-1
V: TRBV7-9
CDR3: CASLYDISTEAFF
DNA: TGTGCCAGCCTTTACGATATCAGCACTGAAGCTTTCTTT

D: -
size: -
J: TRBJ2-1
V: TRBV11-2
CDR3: CASSLIYQAEQFF
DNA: TGTGCCAGCAGCTTAATTTACCAGGCCGAGCAGTTCTTC

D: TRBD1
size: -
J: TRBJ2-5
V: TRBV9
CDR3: CASHEGQGVLETQYF
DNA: TGTGCCAGCCACGAGGGACAGGGGGTTTTAGAGACCCAGTACTTC

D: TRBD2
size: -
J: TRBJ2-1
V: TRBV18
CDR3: CASSRNLPGLAGTHNEQFF
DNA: TGTGCCAGCTCGCGAAATTTGCCGGGACTAGCGGGAACTCACAATGAGCAGTTCTTC

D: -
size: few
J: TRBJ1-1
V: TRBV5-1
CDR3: CASSLWAGLNTEAFF
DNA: TGCGCCAGCAGCTTGTGGGCAGGGCTAAACACTGAAGCTTTCTTT